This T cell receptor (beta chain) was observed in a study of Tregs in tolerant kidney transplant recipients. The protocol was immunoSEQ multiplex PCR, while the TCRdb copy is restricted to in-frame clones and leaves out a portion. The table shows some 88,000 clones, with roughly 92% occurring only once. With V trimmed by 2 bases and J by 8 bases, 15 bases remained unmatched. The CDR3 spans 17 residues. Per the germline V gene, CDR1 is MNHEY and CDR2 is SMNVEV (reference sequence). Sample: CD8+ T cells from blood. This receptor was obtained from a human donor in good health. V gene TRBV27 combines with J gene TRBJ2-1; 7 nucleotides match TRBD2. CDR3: CASSLGFAGVGIYEQFF. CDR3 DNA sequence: TGTGCCAGCAGTTTAGGGTTTGCGGGAGTTGGAATCTATGAGCAGTTCTTC.